The sample holds many counts of the clone carrying this T cell receptor beta chain. Antigen unknown. These data come from a study of beta chain features in type 1 diabetes. Study results and caveats: Patients' naive, central memory and regulatory TCRB repertoires appeared more alike than those of healthy donors. A moderate, significant TCRB CDR3 shortening appeared in type 1 diabetes across four CD4+ subsets. For patients and controls alike, PCR might favor shorter templates to the same degree.

The germline V gene has CDR1 GTSNPN and CDR2 SVGIG (reference sequence). This CDR3 is built from 13 residues. V dropped 2 bases and J dropped 8 bases, with 13 bases sitting between them. Sequenced material consisted of expressed TCRB transcripts (all of the isolated RNA was reverse transcribed). Produced via immunoSEQ multiplex PCR; TCRdb's table is partial and in-frame only. The sample lists just over 450,000 clones, approximately 31% seen once, with around 0.065% in the top ten. This TCR derives from a young man in good health. The V gene is TRBV30, the J gene TRBJ1-5, with D unresolved. Sequencing input: naive CD4+ T cells from blood. The CDR3 coding sequence is TGTGCCTGGAGTATCGCTTCGAAGGAGCCCCAGCATTTT. This translates into CAWSIASKEPQHF.